A selection of T cell receptor beta chains follows, all from one sample in a study of OX40 agonist ivuxolimab in advanced cancers. Produced via immunoSEQ multiplex PCR; TCRdb's table is partial and in-frame only. Of some 19,000 clones listed, about 88% were seen once; the top ten hold 50%. Sequences were derived from CD4+ or CD8+ T cells sorted from blood, sampled in a trial of the OX40 agonist ivuxolimab. Every receptor here comes from an adult with an advanced solid tumor such as melanoma, head and neck, liver or kidney cancer. CDR3s include the opening cysteine and the closing phenylalanine or tryptophan. The order of the fields is D gene, J gene, clone size, V gene, CDR3 protein, CDR3 DNA. A D gene is named only where the DNA matches it firmly. Clone size is given for some rows only: seen once, a few or many times, or a class if the clone is expanded.

TRBD2 | TRBJ2-7 | - | TRBV2 | CAGGRAGVYEQYF | TGTGCCGGGGGCAGAGCGGGAGTGTACGAGCAGTACTTC
TRBD2 | TRBJ2-7 | - | TRBV4-1 | CASSQILAELYEQYF | TGCGCCAGCAGCCAAATCCTAGCGGAGCTCTACGAGCAGTACTTC
- | TRBJ2-3 | - | TRBV4-1 | CASSRPGGDTQYF | TGCGCCAGCAGCCGGCCAGGCGGTGATACGCAGTATTTT
TRBD2 | TRBJ2-2 | - | TRBV18 | CASSPPGLAGYTGELFF | TGTGCCAGCTCACCCCCGGGACTAGCGGGGTACACCGGGGAGCTGTTTTTT
- | TRBJ2-7 | - | TRBV6-1 | CASSLPWGDYEQYF | TGTGCCAGCAGCCTACCCTGGGGGGACTACGAGCAGTACTTC
TRBD1 | TRBJ2-7 | - | TRBV15 | CATSSPGTGFYEQYF | TGTGCCACCAGCTCCCCCGGGACAGGTTTCTACGAGCAGTACTTC
- | TRBJ2-3 | - | TRBV4-2 | CASSQGSSTSTDTQYF | TGTGCCAGCAGCCAAGGCTCTTCAACTAGCACAGATACGCAGTATTTT
- | TRBJ2-1 | - | TRBV2 | CASFSGVNEQFF | TGTGCCAGCTTCAGCGGTGTCAATGAGCAGTTCTTC
- | TRBJ2-7 | once | TRBV27 | CASSLAGASYEQYF | TGTGCCAGCAGTTTAGCAGGGGCCTCCTACGAGCAGTACTTC
- | TRBJ2-7 | once | TRBV1 | CTSSQIRDTYEQYF | TGCACCAGCAGCCAGATACGGGATACCTACGAGCAGTACTTC
TRBD1 | TRBJ1-5 | - | TRBV6-1 | CASGGETGGFQPQHF | TGTGCCAGCGGTGGTGAGACAGGGGGCTTTCAGCCCCAGCATTTT
- | TRBJ2-7 | - | TRBV27 | CASSLNPTSSYEQYF | TGTGCCAGCAGTTTAAATCCGACTAGCTCCTACGAGCAGTACTTC
- | TRBJ2-4 | - | TRBV4-3 | CASSQVREGPIQYF | TGCGCCAGCAGCCAAGTCCGAGAGGGACCCATTCAGTACTTC
TRBD1 | TRBJ2-1 | once | TRBV25-1 | CASSRTGFTEQFF | TGTGCCAGCAGTCGGACAGGGTTCACTGAGCAGTTCTTC
TRBD1 | TRBJ1-1 | - | TRBV19 | CASSPGTGGYTEAFF | TGTGCCAGTAGTCCAGGGACAGGGGGCTACACTGAAGCTTTCTTT
- | TRBJ2-1 | - | TRBV5-1 | CASSLWRGNEQFF | TGCGCCAGCAGCTTATGGCGGGGTAATGAGCAGTTCTTC
TRBD1 | TRBJ2-1 | - | TRBV29-1 | CSVFTGVAGYEQFF | TGCAGCGTTTTCACAGGGGTGGCCGGCTATGAGCAGTTCTTC
- | TRBJ1-3 | - | TRBV6-5 | CASSPDPSGNTIYF | TGTGCCAGCAGTCCGGACCCCTCTGGAAACACCATATATTTT
TRBD1 | TRBJ2-5 | - | TRBV15 | CATSASLQGVRETQYF | TGTGCCACCAGCGCGAGCCTACAGGGGGTACGGGAGACCCAGTACTTC
- | TRBJ1-1 | - | TRBV7-2 | CASSLGPRAATEAFF | TGTGCCAGCAGCCTGGGACCTAGGGCGGCCACTGAAGCTTTCTTT
TRBD1 | TRBJ2-1 | - | TRBV5-4 | CASSSTHRGREQFF | TGTGCCAGCAGCTCGACCCACAGGGGGCGTGAGCAGTTCTTC
TRBD1 | TRBJ2-2 | - | TRBV13 | CASSSWTGNTGELFF | TGTGCCAGCAGCTCCTGGACAGGGAACACCGGGGAGCTGTTTTTT
TRBD2 | TRBJ2-7 | - | TRBV4-3 | CASSPGTSGRAYEQYF | TGCGCCAGCAGCCCGGGGACTAGCGGGAGGGCCTACGAGCAGTACTTC
- | TRBJ2-2 | - | TRBV27 | CASSLTGTGELFF | TGTGCCAGCAGTCTAACGGGCACCGGGGAGCTGTTTTTT
- | TRBJ1-2 | - | TRBV4-3 | CASSQYSGGAKGYTF | TGCGCCAGCAGCCAATACTCCGGGGGGGCGAAAGGCTACACCTTC
- | TRBJ2-2 | - | TRBV18 | CASFHGDTGELFF | TGTGCCAGCTTTCACGGGGACACCGGGGAGCTGTTTTTT
TRBD2 | TRBJ2-7 | - | TRBV28 | CASSYSTVGGSSYEQYF | TGTGCCAGCAGTTATTCGACGGTGGGCGGGAGTTCCTACGAGCAGTACTTC
- | TRBJ2-7 | once | TRBV4-1 | CASSQAGGSHEQYF | TGCGCCAGCAGCCAAGCTGGTGGGTCCCACGAGCAGTACTTC
TRBD1 | TRBJ2-3 | few | TRBV6-1 | CASRAGTGDTDTQYF | TGTGCCAGCAGAGCCGGGACAGGGGACACAGATACGCAGTATTTT
TRBD1 | TRBJ2-1 | once | TRBV9 | CASSGQGWHEQFF | TGTGCCAGCAGCGGACAGGGTTGGCATGAGCAGTTCTTC
- | TRBJ1-2 | - | TRBV9 | CASTFNMNPNYGYTF | TGTGCCAGCACATTCAATATGAACCCTAACTATGGCTACACCTTC
- | TRBJ2-1 | - | TRBV28 | CASSYFRGSYNEQFF | TGTGCCAGCAGTTACTTCAGGGGCTCCTACAATGAGCAGTTCTTC
- | TRBJ2-7 | - | TRBV5-4 | CASSLEGFSYEQYF | TGTGCCAGCAGCTTGGAGGGCTTCTCCTACGAGCAGTACTTC
- | TRBJ2-5 | medium-sized | TRBV5-4 | CASSSAGGQETQYF | TGTGCCAGCAGCTCCGCCGGGGGCCAAGAGACCCAGTACTTC
- | TRBJ2-1 | once | TRBV7-2 | CASKLRGGVYNEQFF | TGTGCCAGCAAGCTTAGAGGTGGGGTTTACAATGAGCAGTTCTTC
TRBD2 | TRBJ2-7 | - | TRBV11-2 | CASSLHSPSGATYEQYF | TGTGCCAGCAGCCTACATAGTCCTAGCGGGGCAACTTACGAGCAGTACTTC
- | TRBJ2-3 | once | TRBV28 | CASSGRGGADTDTQYF | TGTGCCAGCAGTGGCCGTGGTGGGGCGGACACAGATACGCAGTATTTT
- | TRBJ2-5 | - | TRBV4-3 | CASSQEGALAVSGTQYF | TGCGCCAGCAGCCAAGAGGGGGCACTTGCAGTGTCGGGGACCCAGTACTTC
- | TRBJ2-2 | - | TRBV7-9 | CASSLAGELFF | TGTGCCAGCAGCTTAGCAGGGGAGCTGTTTTTT
TRBD2 | TRBJ2-1 | - | TRBV7-6 | CASSFREGYNEQFF | TGTGCCAGCAGCTTTCGGGAGGGGTACAATGAGCAGTTCTTC
- | TRBJ1-1 | - | TRBV18 | CASSPFGTPNTEAFF | TGTGCCAGCTCACCCTTCGGGACACCGAACACTGAAGCTTTCTTT
TRBD1 | TRBJ1-5 | - | TRBV9 | CASSAQGAGQPQHF | TGTGCCAGCAGCGCACAGGGGGCAGGTCAGCCCCAGCATTTT
- | TRBJ1-3 | - | TRBV4-3 | CASSQGGDTIYF | TGCGCCAGCAGCCAAGGTGGGGACACCATATATTTT
TRBD2 | TRBJ2-7 | - | TRBV14 | CASSPSAGGYEQYF | TGTGCCAGCAGCCCCTCGGCGGGAGGCTACGAGCAGTACTTC
TRBD1 | TRBJ2-3 | - | TRBV27 | CASSLQGADTQYF | TGTGCCAGCAGTTTACAGGGGGCAGATACGCAGTATTTT